Each of the 7 T cell receptor beta chains below was sequenced from the same sample in a study of shared clonotypes between healthy human individuals. Clones were sequenced by immunoSEQ multiplex PCR, and TCRdb holds only the in-frame ones, with some missing. The sample includes about 1 million clones, 70% to 80% of them seen just once. The sequenced material came from memory CD4+ T cells from PBMCs. As to subset: CD45RA-negative fraction. These receptors were collected from a man aged 18 to 29 in good health. Some clones in this sample may be carry-over from other donors' samples.

This sequence joins TRBV9 and TRBJ2-1; D assignment may be TRBD1 or TRBD2 (5 bases each). Germline CDR1 and CDR2: SGDLS and YYNGEE. The germline V and J ends were trimmed by 0 bases and 4 bases, with 14 bases remaining between them. CDR3 length: 16 amino acids. In DNA, the CDR3 is TGTGCCAGCAGCGTAGATGAGGGGACGCAGTACAATGAGCAGTTCTTC. It translates to CASSVDEGTQYNEQFF.

The chain combines TRBV15 with TRBJ2-2, with D maybe TRBD1 (5 bases). Germline CDR1 reads LNHNV; CDR2 reads YYDKDF (reference sequence). The CDR3 runs 14 residues. The V end lost 3 bases, the J end lost 7 bases, and 12 bases lay between the germline ends. In DNA, the CDR3 is TGTGCCACCAGCAGGGCAGGGAACTACGGGGAGCTGTTTTTT. Its protein product is CATSRAGNYGELFF. The full variable domain, its missing parts supplied by reference TRBV15 and TRBJ2-2, is DAMVIQNPRYQVTQFGKPVTLSCSQTLNHNVMYWYQQKSSQAPKLLFHYYDKDFNNEADTPDNFQSRRPNTSFCFLDIRSPGLGDTAMYLCATSRAGNYGELFFGEGSRLTVL.

Comment on this clone: Relative to the germline gene, one junction end is altered; a read error may explain this. The genes are TRBV5-1 and TRBJ1-1; tentative D call: TRBD1 (6 bases). There are 16 residues in the CDR3. From germline, CDR1 is SGHRS and CDR2 YFSETQ. The CDR3 bases are TGCGCCAGCAGCTTGGCTGGGACATTCGGGAACGCTGAAGCTTTCTTT. Its translation is CASSLAGTFGNAEAFF.

This clone was recorded once. The V gene is TRBV28, the J gene TRBJ2-7, with TRBD1 as a possible D gene (8 bases). Germline V gene lookup returns CDR1 MDHEN and CDR2 SYDVKM. V was shortened by 5 bases and J by 1 base, with 30 bases between the two germline ends. The CDR3 is 20 residues long. The CDR3 reads CASSSGFPDREGRNSYEQYF. CDR3 DNA: TGTGCCAGCAGTAGTGGGTTTCCGGACAGGGAGGGGAGAAATTCCTACGAGCAGTACTTC.

The chain recombines TRBV5-1 with TRBJ2-7; tentative D call: TRBD2 (6 bases). This CDR3 is built from 13 residues. V shed 6 bases and J shed 4 bases, with 14 bases lying between them. The germline V gene has CDR1 SGHRS and CDR2 YFSETQ. CDR3 protein: CASTLSSGYEQYF. The CDR3 bases are TGCGCCAGCACCCTCTCGAGCGGGTACGAGCAGTACTTC.

J is TRBJ2-1 and V is TRBV6-5, with a possible D match to TRBD2 (5 bases). Per the germline V gene, CDR1 is MNHEY and CDR2 is SVGAGI. CDR3 length: 15 amino acids. V lost 5 bases and J lost 4, with 15 bases in between. CDR3 protein: CASSPTGSGYNEQFF. CDR3 DNA sequence: TGTGCCAGCAGTCCAACCGGGTCGGGGTACAATGAGCAGTTCTTC.

This clone has a handful of counts. This chain links TRBV19 with TRBJ1-4, with D maybe TRBD1 (5 bases). The germline CDR1 and CDR2 sequences are LNHDA and SQIVND (reference sequence). V was clipped by 5 bases and J by 6 bases, with 13 bases between them. This CDR3 is built from 14 residues. This CDR3 reads CASSVETAHEKLFF. For the CDR3, the DNA is TGTGCCAGTAGTGTTGAGACAGCGCATGAAAAACTGTTTTTT.